The 13 T cell receptor beta chains given below trace back to one sample, sequenced in a study of Graves' ophthalmopathy and Graves' hyperthyroidism. As the template, RNA transcripts were used to amplify TCR beta CDR3 regions. First-round RT-PCR with HTBI primers preceded a second-round multiplex PCR. In TCRdb, the multiplex PCR reads were re-called with MiXCR into one record per CDR3 protein. The sample consists of about 1.1 million distinct CDR3 sequences, less than 45% of them appearing once. Sequencing was carried out using peripheral blood or thyroid tissue (not recorded which). These receptors all stem from an adult man with Graves' hyperthyroidism.

This clonotype was seen just once. The chain has TRBV2 and TRBJ1-2; 10 bases match TRBD1. Looked up from germline, CDR1 is SNHLY and CDR2 is FYNNEI. J gave up 4 bases and V 6 bases, and 14 bases lay outside the gene matches. The CDR3 length is 17 residues. The CDR3 bases are TGTGCCAGCAGCGCAACCCGGGACAGGGGCGTATCCTATGGCTACACCTTC. This gives the protein CASSATRDRGVSYGYTF. Complete variable domain (other parts from reference TRBV2 and TRBJ1-2): EPEVTQTPSHQVTQMGQEVILRCVPISNHLYFYWYRQILGQKVEFLVSFYNNEISEKSEIFDDQFSVERPDGSNFTLKIRSTKLEDSAMYFCASSATRDRGVSYGYTFGSGTRLTVV.

This clonotype was counted at least ten times. This rearrangement joins TRBV14 to TRBJ2-7, with a weak D call TRBD2 (6 bases). The CDR3 runs to 16 residues. The germline V gene encodes CDR1 SGHDN and CDR2 FVKESK. The V end lost 4 bases, the J end lost 5 bases, and 21 bases lay between the germline ends. The CDR3 here is CASSLRDWAQGHEQYF. CDR3 DNA: TGTGCCAGCAGCCTGCGGGATTGGGCTCAGGGTCACGAGCAGTACTTC.

Ten or more counts support this clonotype. The CDR3 loop reads CASRDGQGRETQYF. DNA of the CDR3: TGTGCCAGCAGGGACGGACAGGGACGAGAGACCCAGTACTTC. V and J are TRBV12-3 or TRBV12-4 and TRBJ2-5; 8 bases match TRBD1. J was trimmed by 4 bases and V by 6 bases; bases with no gene match: 7. This CDR3 region has 14 residues.

As for this clonotype: With a much larger clone just one base away, this may be a read error. V and J are TRBV6-5 and TRBJ2-5; D is perhaps TRBD1 or TRBD2 (5 bases each). Between the trimmed V and J ends, which lost 11 bases and 10 bases, there was a span of 20 bases. The CDR3 length is 12 residues. Germline-derived CDR1 and CDR2 are MNHEY and SVGAGI. DNA of the CDR3: TGTGCCCGGGGCGAGCCGATCCGACGCCAGTACTTC. It is translated as CARGEPIRRQYF.

This clonotype was recorded many times. The chain employs TRBV9 and TRBJ2-5, with TRBD2 as a possible D gene (5 bases). V was cut by 1 base and J by 0 bases, with 7 bases left in between. The CDR3 totals 14 residues. The germline V gene has CDR1 SGDLS and CDR2 YYNGEE. CDR3 sequence (DNA): TGTGCCAGCAGCGTATCGGGGTACCAAGAGACCCAGTACTTC. Encoded protein: CASSVSGYQETQYF.

The table lists this clonotype with many counts. This chain connects TRBV7-9 to TRBJ2-7; TRBD1 matches 7 bases. This CDR3 spans 14 amino acids. The junction had 10 bases not matched to a gene; V was cut back by 5 bases and J by 6 bases. Germline V gene sequence: CDR1 SEHNR, CDR2 FQNEAQ (reference sequence). The CDR3 sequence: CASSDTGAGVEQYF. CDR3 DNA sequence: TGTGCCAGCAGCGATACAGGGGCTGGAGTCGAGCAGTACTTC.

The gene calls are TRBV18 and TRBJ1-1, with TRBD1 as a possible D gene (5 bases). The germline gives CDR1 KGHSH, CDR2 LQKENI. This CDR3 has 14 residues. The V and J ends lost 6 bases and 1 base respectively, with 12 bases between them. The CDR3 nucleotides are TGTGCCAGCTCTCAGGCAGGGAAGAACACTGAAGCTTTCTTT. This codes for CASSQAGKNTEAFF.

The rearrangement links TRBV9 to TRBJ1-2; no definite D call. Trimming took 0 bases from V and 8 from J, leaving 23 bases between them. The germline V gene has CDR1 SGDLS and CDR2 YYNGEE. CDR3 length: 17 amino acids. CDR3 loop: CASSVEIRSSNTNGYTF. The CDR3 DNA follows: TGTGCCAGCAGCGTAGAGATAAGGTCAAGTAATACCAACGGCTACACCTTC.

This chain joins TRBV7-9 and TRBJ2-7; 9 bases line up with TRBD1. Germline CDR1 and CDR2: SEHNR and FQNEAQ (reference sequence). V dropped 6 bases and J dropped 3; count of bases not matched to a gene: 9. The CDR3 contains 15 residues. The CDR3 reads CASRNNPGQGYEQYF. In DNA, the CDR3 is TGTGCCAGCAGGAATAACCCGGGACAGGGCTACGAGCAGTACTTC.

This clonotype was detected only a few times. The rearrangement uses TRBV4-1 and TRBJ1-4; a weak D match, TRBD1 (6 bases). This CDR3 spans 18 amino acids. Trimming took off 4 bases at V and 7 bases at J, with 25 bases between the two ends. Germline CDR1 and CDR2: MGHRA and YSYEKL. The CDR3 loop reads CASSLQGGRSGGGEKLFF. The CDR3 DNA is TGCGCCAGCAGCCTTCAGGGTGGGCGTTCTGGGGGCGGTGAAAAACTGTTTTTT.

Ten or more counts support this clonotype. This chain uses TRBV9 with TRBJ1-1; the D is unclear. The ends were cut back, 1 base at V and 0 bases at J, with 7 bases in the middle. This CDR3 is built from 14 residues. Germline V CDR1 and CDR2: SGDLS, YYNGEE. The DNA for the CDR3 is TGTGCCAGCAGCGTACAGGCCTTGAACACTGAAGCTTTCTTT. Protein: CASSVQALNTEAFF.

This chain joins TRBV24-1 and TRBJ2-1; 7 bases line up with TRBD2. The germline CDR1 and CDR2 sequences are KGHDR and SFDVKD. The ends lost 9 bases at V and 3 bases at J; junction bases unmatched: 1. This CDR3 is 12 amino acids long. The CDR3 loop is CATRGGYNEQFF. The CDR3 nucleotides read TGTGCCACCCGCGGGGGCTACAATGAGCAGTTCTTC.

This clonotype was seen repeatedly, ten times or more. The gene calls are TRBV15 and TRBJ1-3, with 8 bases fitting TRBD1. This CDR3 has 15 amino acids. Trimming took 5 bases from V and 0 from J; bases not matched to a gene: 3. Germline V gene lookup returns CDR1 LNHNV and CDR2 YYDKDF (reference sequence). The DNA of the CDR3 is TGTGCCACCAGCCTGGGACAGGACTCTGGAAACACCATATATTTT. Encoded protein: CATSLGQDSGNTIYF.